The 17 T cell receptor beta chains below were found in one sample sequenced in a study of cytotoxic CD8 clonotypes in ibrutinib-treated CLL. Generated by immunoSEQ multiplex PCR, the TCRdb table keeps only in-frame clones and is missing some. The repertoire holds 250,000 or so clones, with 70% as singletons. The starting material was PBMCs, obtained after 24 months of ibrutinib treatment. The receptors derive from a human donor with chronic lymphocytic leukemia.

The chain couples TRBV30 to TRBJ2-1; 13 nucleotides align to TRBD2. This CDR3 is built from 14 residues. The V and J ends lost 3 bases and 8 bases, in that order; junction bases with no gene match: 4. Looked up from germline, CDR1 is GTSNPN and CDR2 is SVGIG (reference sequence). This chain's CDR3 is CAWSGLAGVHEQFF. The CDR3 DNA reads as TGTGCCTGGAGCGGACTAGCGGGAGTCCATGAGCAGTTCTTC.

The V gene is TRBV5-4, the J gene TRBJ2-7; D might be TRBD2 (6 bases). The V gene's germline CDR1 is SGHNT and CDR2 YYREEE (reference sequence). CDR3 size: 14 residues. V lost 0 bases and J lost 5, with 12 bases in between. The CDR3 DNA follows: TGTGCCAGCAGCTTGGTACAGGAGGGAAACGAGCAGTACTTC. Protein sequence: CASSLVQEGNEQYF.

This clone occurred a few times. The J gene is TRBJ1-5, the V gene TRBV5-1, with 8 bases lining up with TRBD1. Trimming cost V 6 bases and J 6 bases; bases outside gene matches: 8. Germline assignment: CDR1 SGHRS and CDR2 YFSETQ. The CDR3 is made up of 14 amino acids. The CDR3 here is CASKPDREGQPQHF. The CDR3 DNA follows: TGCGCCAGCAAACCGGACAGGGAAGGTCAGCCCCAGCATTTT.

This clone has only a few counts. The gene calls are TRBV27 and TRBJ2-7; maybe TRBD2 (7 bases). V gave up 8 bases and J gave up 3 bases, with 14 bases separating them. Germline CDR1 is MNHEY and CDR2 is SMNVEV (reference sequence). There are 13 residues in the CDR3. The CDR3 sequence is CASARGGYYEQYF. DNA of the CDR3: TGTGCCAGCGCGAGGGGGGGTTACTACGAGCAGTACTTC.

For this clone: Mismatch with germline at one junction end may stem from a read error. The CDR3 coding sequence is TGTGCCAGCAGTTGGCTAGCGGAGCCGTTCTTC. This translates into CASSWLAEPFF. This chain links TRBV28 with TRBJ2-1; TRBD2 matches 7 bases. This CDR3 spans 11 amino acids. In germline, CDR1 is MDHEN, CDR2 SYDVKM.

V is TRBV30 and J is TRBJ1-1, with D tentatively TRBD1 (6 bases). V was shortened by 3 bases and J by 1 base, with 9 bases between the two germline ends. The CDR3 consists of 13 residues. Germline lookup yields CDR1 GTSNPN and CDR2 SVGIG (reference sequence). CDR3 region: CAWRKQGNTEAFF. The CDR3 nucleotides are TGTGCCTGGAGGAAACAGGGGAACACTGAAGCTTTCTTT. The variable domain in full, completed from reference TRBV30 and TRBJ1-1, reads SQTIHQWPATLVQPVGSPLSLECTVEGTSNPNLYWYRQAAGRGLQLLFYSVGIGQISSEVPQNLSASRPQDRQFILSSKKLLLSDSGFYLCAWRKQGNTEAFFGQGTRLTVV.

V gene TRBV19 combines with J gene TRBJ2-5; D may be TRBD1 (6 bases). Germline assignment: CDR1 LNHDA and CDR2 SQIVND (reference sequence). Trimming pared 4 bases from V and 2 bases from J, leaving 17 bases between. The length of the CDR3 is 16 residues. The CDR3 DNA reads TGTGCCAGTAGTACAGGGACAACAAAAGAACAAGAGACCCAGTACTTC. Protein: CASSTGTTKEQETQYF.

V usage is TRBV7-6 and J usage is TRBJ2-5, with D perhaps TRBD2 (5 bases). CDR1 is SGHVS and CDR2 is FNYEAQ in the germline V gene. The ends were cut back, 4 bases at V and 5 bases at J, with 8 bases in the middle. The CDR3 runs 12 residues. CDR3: CASSSRGETQYF. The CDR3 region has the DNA TGTGCCAGCAGCTCTCGAGGGGAGACCCAGTACTTC.

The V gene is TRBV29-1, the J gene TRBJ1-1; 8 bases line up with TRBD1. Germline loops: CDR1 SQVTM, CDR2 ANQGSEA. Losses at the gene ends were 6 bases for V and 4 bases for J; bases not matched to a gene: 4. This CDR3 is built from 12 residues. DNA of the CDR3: TGCAGCGTCCAGGGGGCCCTCACTGAAGCTTTCTTT. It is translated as CSVQGALTEAFF.

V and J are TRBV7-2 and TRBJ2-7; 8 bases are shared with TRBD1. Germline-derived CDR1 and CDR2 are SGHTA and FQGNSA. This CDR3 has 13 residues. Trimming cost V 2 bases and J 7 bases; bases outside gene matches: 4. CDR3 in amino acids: CASSLIRGQEQYF. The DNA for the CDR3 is TGTGCCAGCAGCTTAATCAGGGGGCAAGAGCAGTACTTC.

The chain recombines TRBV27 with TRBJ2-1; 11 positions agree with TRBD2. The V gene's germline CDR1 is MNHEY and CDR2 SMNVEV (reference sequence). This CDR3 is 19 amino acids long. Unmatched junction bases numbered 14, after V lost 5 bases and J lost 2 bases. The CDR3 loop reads CASSPMALAGDTPYNEQFF. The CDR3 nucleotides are TGTGCCAGCAGTCCAATGGCACTAGCGGGAGATACCCCCTACAATGAGCAGTTCTTC.

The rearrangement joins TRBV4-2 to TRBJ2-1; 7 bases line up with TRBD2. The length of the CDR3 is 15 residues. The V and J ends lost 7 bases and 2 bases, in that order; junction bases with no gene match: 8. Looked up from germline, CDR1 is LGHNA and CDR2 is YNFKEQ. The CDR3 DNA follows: TGTGCCAGCACCCGCGGCGGGAGCACCTACAATGAGCAGTTCTTC. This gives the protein CASTRGGSTYNEQFF.

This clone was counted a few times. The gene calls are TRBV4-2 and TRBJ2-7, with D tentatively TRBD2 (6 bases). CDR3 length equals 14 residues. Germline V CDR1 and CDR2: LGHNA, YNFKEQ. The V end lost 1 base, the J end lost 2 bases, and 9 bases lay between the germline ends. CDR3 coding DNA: TGTGCCAGCAGCCAAGTAGGCGGGGCCTACGAGCAGTACTTC. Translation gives CASSQVGGAYEQYF.

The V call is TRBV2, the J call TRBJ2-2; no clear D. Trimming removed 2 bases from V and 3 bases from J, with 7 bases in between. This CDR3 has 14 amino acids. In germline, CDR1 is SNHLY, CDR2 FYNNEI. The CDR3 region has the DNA TGTGCCAGCAGTGAATTGCCGGACACCGGGGAGCTGTTTTTT. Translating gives CASSELPDTGELFF.

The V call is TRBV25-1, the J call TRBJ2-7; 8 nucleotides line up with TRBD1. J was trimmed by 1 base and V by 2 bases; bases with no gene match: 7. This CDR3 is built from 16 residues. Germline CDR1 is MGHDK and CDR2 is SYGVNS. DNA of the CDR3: TGTGCCAGCAGTGAACTGGGACAGGCGTCTTCCTACGAGCAGTACTTC. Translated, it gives CASSELGQASSYEQYF.

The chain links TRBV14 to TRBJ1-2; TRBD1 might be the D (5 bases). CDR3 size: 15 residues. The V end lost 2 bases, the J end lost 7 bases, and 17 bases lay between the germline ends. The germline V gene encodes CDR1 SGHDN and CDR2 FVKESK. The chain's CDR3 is CASSQTTGVVAGYTF. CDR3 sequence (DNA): TGTGCCAGCAGCCAAACCACGGGGGTTGTGGCTGGCTACACCTTC. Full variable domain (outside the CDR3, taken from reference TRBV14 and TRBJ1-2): EAGVTQFPSHSVIEKGQTVTLRCDPISGHDNLYWYRRVMGKEIKFLLHFVKESKQDESGMPNNRFLAERTGGTYSTLKVQPAELEDSGVYFCASSQTTGVVAGYTFGSGTRLTVV.

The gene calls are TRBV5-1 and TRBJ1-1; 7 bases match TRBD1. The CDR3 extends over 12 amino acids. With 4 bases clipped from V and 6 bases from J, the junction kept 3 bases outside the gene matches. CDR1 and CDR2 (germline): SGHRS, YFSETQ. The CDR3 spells CASSPDRAEAFF. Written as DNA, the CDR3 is TGCGCCAGCAGCCCCGACAGGGCTGAAGCTTTCTTT.